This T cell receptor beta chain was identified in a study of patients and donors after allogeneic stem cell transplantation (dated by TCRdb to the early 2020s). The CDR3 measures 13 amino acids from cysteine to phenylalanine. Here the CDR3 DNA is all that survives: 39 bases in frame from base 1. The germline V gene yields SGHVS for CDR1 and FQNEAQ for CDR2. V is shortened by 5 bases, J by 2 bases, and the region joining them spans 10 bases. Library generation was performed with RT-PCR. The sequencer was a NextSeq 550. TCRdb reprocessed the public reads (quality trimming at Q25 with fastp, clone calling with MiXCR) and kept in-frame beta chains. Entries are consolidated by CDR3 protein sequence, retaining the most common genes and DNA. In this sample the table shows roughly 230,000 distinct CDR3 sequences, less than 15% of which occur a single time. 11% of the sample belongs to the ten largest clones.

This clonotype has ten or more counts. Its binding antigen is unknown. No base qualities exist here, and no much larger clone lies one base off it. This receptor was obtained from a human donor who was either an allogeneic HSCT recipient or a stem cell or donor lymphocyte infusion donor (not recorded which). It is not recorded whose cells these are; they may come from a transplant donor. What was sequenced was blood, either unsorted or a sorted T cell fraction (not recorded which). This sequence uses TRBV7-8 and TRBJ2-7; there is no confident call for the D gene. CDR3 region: CASSLIGAYEQYF. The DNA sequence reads TGTGCCAGCAGCCTAATAGGTGCCTACGAGCAGTACTTC.